These 24 T cell receptor beta chains came from one sample sequenced in a study of blood T cells in healthy people across ages (dated by TCRdb to 2015 to 2017). Library creation used 5' RACE. Sequencing was carried out with an Illumina HiSeq 2500. The second PCR ran for roughly 7 to 11 cycles and used a J-beta primer mix along with a sample-barcoded 5' primer. TCRdb redid the processing of the public reads, applying fastp at Q25 and MiXCR, and retained in-frame beta chains. Every CDR3 protein is listed once, alongside the most common genes and DNA of its rows. Across this sample there are about 780,000 distinct CDR3 sequences, with roughly 25% seen only once. The biggest ten clones account for 3% of the sample. The sample was also linked to a second study, of T cells of mothers and their children.

The sample was blood. The receptors shown here come from a boy between 10 and 17 years old in good health.

This clonotype was observed a single time. The V gene is TRBV18, the J gene TRBJ2-5; D is unclear. V dropped 1 base and J dropped 0 bases, with 9 bases sitting between them. The CDR3 extends over 15 amino acids. Germline CDR1 is KGHSH and CDR2 is LQKENI. CDR3 loop: CASSPRSRHQETQYF. In DNA form, the CDR3 reads TGTGCCAGCTCACCACGTAGCAGACACCAAGAGACCCAGTACTTC.

Only a few counts were recorded for this clonotype. This rearrangement joins TRBV15 to TRBJ2-1; D ambiguous. CDR1 is LNHNV and CDR2 is YYDKDF in the germline V gene (reference sequence). Trimming stripped 3 bases from V and 7 bases from J, with 7 bases between. The CDR3 extends over 12 amino acids. The CDR3 sequence: CATSSPANEQFF. The CDR3 nucleotides are TGTGCCACCAGCAGCCCGGCGAATGAGCAGTTCTTC.

The V and J genes are TRBV7-3 and TRBJ2-1, with D hard to call. The CDR3 loop spans 15 amino acids. Germline loops: CDR1 SGHTA, CDR2 FQGTGA. Trimming stripped 5 bases from V and 0 bases from J, with 11 bases between. The CDR3 coding sequence is TGTGCCAGCAGCCCTCAGTCAAGCTCCTACAATGAGCAGTTCTTC. This sequence encodes CASSPQSSSYNEQFF.

CDR3 nucleotide sequence: TGTGCCAGCAGACGGCAGGGACTCCAAGAGACCCAGTACTTC. It codes for CASRRQGLQETQYF. The J gene is TRBJ2-5, the V gene TRBV11-1; D perhaps matches TRBD2 (6 bases). With 6 bases removed from V and 1 base from J, the gap between germline ends came to 12 bases. The CDR3 has 14 residues. Germline loops: CDR1 SGHAT, CDR2 FQDESV (reference sequence).

V is TRBV28 and J is TRBJ2-7; D may be TRBD2 (5 bases). Trimming took 10 bases from V and 4 from J, leaving 14 bases between them. The CDR3 contains 12 residues. The germline CDR1 and CDR2 sequences are MDHEN and SYDVKM. This CDR3 is CAISTPGYEQYF. The CDR3 bases are TGTGCCATCTCGACTCCGGGATACGAGCAGTACTTC.

The chain carries TRBV6-6 and TRBJ2-7, with TRBD2 matching over 8 bases. The CDR3 is 14 amino acids. The ends lost 4 bases at V and 2 bases at J; junction bases unmatched: 4. The germline V gene has CDR1 MNHNY and CDR2 SVGAGI (reference sequence). The CDR3 DNA reads as TGTGCCAGCAGTTCCTCACTAGCGGCCTACGAGCAGTACTTC. This gives the protein CASSSSLAAYEQYF.

This clonotype occurred a few times. The V call is TRBV28, the J call TRBJ2-7; D ambiguous. There are 12 residues in the CDR3. V was trimmed by 7 bases and J by 4 bases, leaving 11 bases between them. The germline CDR1 and CDR2 sequences are MDHEN and SYDVKM. CDR3 sequence reads: CASTLDKYEQYF. The CDR3 DNA sequence: TGTGCCAGCACCCTCGACAAGTACGAGCAGTACTTC.

The chain combines TRBV7-9 with TRBJ2-2; D uncertain. The CDR3 length is 14 residues. Trimming shortened V by 3 bases and J by 6 bases, and 11 bases separated the two germline ends. Germline V gene sequence: CDR1 SEHNR, CDR2 FQNEAQ (reference sequence). Here the CDR3 reads CASSLTSIPGELFF. The CDR3 DNA reads TGTGCCAGCAGCTTGACCAGTATTCCCGGGGAGCTGTTTTTT.

The chain employs TRBV28 and TRBJ1-2; D gene ambiguous. V lost 10 bases, J lost 8 bases, and 26 bases lay in between. Per germline, CDR1 MDHEN and CDR2 SYDVKM. The CDR3 has 15 amino acids. The CDR3 reads CATQKWQTQSGGYTF. DNA of the CDR3: TGTGCCACCCAGAAATGGCAGACTCAGTCGGGAGGCTACACCTTC.

The chain combines TRBV28 with TRBJ2-7; 10 bases are a match to TRBD1. V gave up 6 bases and J gave up 4 bases; unmatched junction bases: 6. The CDR3 is made up of 14 amino acids. Germline V gives CDR1 MDHEN, CDR2 SYDVKM. The CDR3 spells CASRFRDRGYEQYF. CDR3 DNA: TGTGCCAGCAGGTTCCGGGACAGGGGTTACGAGCAGTACTTC.

The chain uses TRBV3-1 and TRBJ2-5, with TRBD2 identical over 7 bases. From germline, CDR1 is LGHDT and CDR2 YNNKEL (reference sequence). Trimming at V came to 2 bases and at J to 11 bases, leaving 14 bases not matched to a gene. The CDR3 is 15 amino acids. Written as DNA, the CDR3 is TGTGCCAGCAGCCAAAGCGGGCTAGCTCGGGGGGAGCAGTACTTC. It encodes CASSQSGLARGEQYF.

The rearrangement uses TRBV15 and TRBJ2-7; 7 positions match TRBD1. This CDR3 region has 18 residues. The germline V gene encodes CDR1 LNHNV and CDR2 YYDKDF (reference sequence). The V segment lost 1 base and the J segment 1 base; nucleotides outside the gene matches: 13. The CDR3 nucleotides are TGTGCCACCAGCAGAGCCCCGCTTGCCGGGACAGAGTCCTACGAGCAGTACTTC. Translation gives CATSRAPLAGTESYEQYF.

This clonotype has just a few counts. The chain is built from TRBV5-1 and TRBJ2-3; D uncertain. There are 16 residues in the CDR3. Germline V gene sequence: CDR1 SGHRS, CDR2 YFSETQ. V was cut by 0 bases and J by 0 bases, with 11 bases left in between. As DNA, the CDR3 is TGCGCCAGCAGCTTGGTGCCTGGATCTAGCACAGATACGCAGTATTTT. It specifies CASSLVPGSSTDTQYF.

The chain couples TRBV12-3 or TRBV12-4 to TRBJ2-5; D is possibly TRBD1 (6 bases). The J call is doubtful: the DNA matches TRBJ2-7 better. This CDR3 contains 14 residues. The CDR3 sequence: CASSSTGITYEQYF. The CDR3, as DNA: TGTGCCAGCAGTTCTACAGGGATAACCTACGAGCAGTACTTC.

V and J are TRBV29-1 and TRBJ1-1, with D maybe TRBD1 (5 bases). V lost 4 bases to trimming and J lost 0 bases, with 9 bases between them. The germline V gene encodes CDR1 SQVTM and CDR2 ANQGSEA. This CDR3 has 13 residues. The CDR3 DNA reads TGCAGCGTTGCAATGACAGTGAACACTGAAGCTTTCTTT. This sequence encodes CSVAMTVNTEAFF.

The V and J genes are TRBV5-1 and TRBJ2-3, with TRBD2 as a possible D gene (5 bases). CDR3 size: 13 residues. The germline V gene encodes CDR1 SGHRS and CDR2 YFSETQ. V lost 0 bases to trimming and J lost 10 bases, with 12 bases between them. CDR3 coding DNA: TGCGCCAGCAGCTTGGGCGGGCCAGTCGCGCAGTATTTT. As protein: CASSLGGPVAQYF.

In its sample, this clonotype was seen a few times. The chain recombines TRBV28 with TRBJ2-5; D tentatively reads TRBD1 or TRBD2 (7 bases each). V was pared by 4 bases and J by 5 bases, with 20 bases between. Looked up from germline, CDR1 is MDHEN and CDR2 is SYDVKM. The CDR3 totals 16 residues. The CDR3 DNA reads as TGTGCCAGCAGTTCCCAGGGGGGGAGGGATTCCGAGACCCAGTACTTC. It codes for CASSSQGGRDSETQYF.

This clonotype was counted only a few times. The CDR3 spells CASSAGGFSDVAGTQYF. The DNA for the CDR3 is TGTGCCAGCAGTGCGGGGGGATTTTCGGATGTAGCTGGGACCCAGTACTTC. The chain combines TRBV2 with TRBJ2-5, with 7 bases that match TRBD2. Looked up from germline, CDR1 is SNHLY and CDR2 is FYNNEI. J was trimmed by 7 bases and V by 4 bases; bases with no gene match: 18. The CDR3 consists of 17 residues.

This chain connects TRBV5-1 to TRBJ1-4; D is unresolved. The V gene lost 0 bases and the J gene lost 4 bases, with 10 bases spanning the gap. The CDR3 runs 15 residues. The germline CDR1 and CDR2 sequences are SGHRS and YFSETQ. In DNA, the CDR3 is TGCGCCAGCAGCTTGGTGGGCGCGGGTAATGAAAAACTGTTTTTT. It is translated as CASSLVGAGNEKLFF.

The CDR3 DNA reads as TGTGCCATCAGTCAGGGAGGTGAGCAGTACTTC. Amino acid sequence: CAISQGGEQYF. The chain uses TRBV10-3 and TRBJ2-7, with D maybe TRBD2 (6 bases). Germline CDR1 is ENHRY and CDR2 is SYGVKD. The V gene lost 5 bases and the J gene lost 7 bases, with 9 bases spanning the gap. The CDR3 has 11 amino acids.

This chain connects TRBV5-1 to TRBJ2-5; D gene ambiguous. Matching the DNA end better, TRBJ2-7 makes the J call doubtful. The CDR3 has 14 amino acids. Germline CDR1 is SGHRS and CDR2 is YFSETQ. The chain's CDR3 is CASSLAGIGHEQYF. In nucleotides, the CDR3 is TGCGCCAGCAGCTTGGCCGGCATCGGCCACGAGCAGTACTTC.

The chain uses TRBV15 and TRBJ2-7, with a weak D call TRBD1 (6 bases). V lost 3 bases, J lost 4 bases, and 16 bases lay in between. The CDR3 has 15 amino acids. Germline V gene sequence: CDR1 LNHNV, CDR2 YYDKDF (reference sequence). CDR3 region: CATSSQGPQGYEQYF. In DNA, the CDR3 is TGTGCCACCAGCAGCCAAGGCCCACAGGGTTACGAGCAGTACTTC.

This clonotype was counted ten times or more. The chain employs TRBV4-1 and TRBJ2-7; TRBD2 is a possible D gene (7 bases). There are 13 residues in the CDR3. Germline V lookup: CDR1 MGHRA, CDR2 YSYEKL. V lost 4 bases and J 3 bases, leaving 10 bases between the germline ends. The DNA for the CDR3 is TGCGCCAGCAGCCTCGGGGGGCACTACGAGCAGTACTTC. Its translation is CASSLGGHYEQYF.

The J gene is TRBJ1-3, the V gene TRBV12-3 or TRBV12-4; no clear D gene. Trimming took 6 bases from V and 0 from J, leaving 6 bases between them. This CDR3 spans 13 amino acids. CDR3 nucleotide sequence: TGTGCCAGCAGGTTTCTCTCTGGAAACACCATATATTTT. Encoded protein: CASRFLSGNTIYF.